This TCR beta chain was retrieved from a study of cytomegalovirus exposure and HLA in healthy donors (dated by TCRdb to about 2017). As for the study more broadly: In an earlier analysis of under 600 of the donors, 250 to 350 Gb of sequence data and 120 million or so unique TCR beta sequences from roughly 180 million T cells were reported. Approximately 310 gigabases of sequencing data and 91 million or so unique TCR sequences made up an early release that covered roughly 670 HLA-typed donors. To predict cytomegalovirus infection status, the study brought together high-throughput TCR immunosequencing, statistical association of individual TCRs with disease status, and machine learning. The study aimed to test whether cataloging public T cell receptors could reveal signatures of past pathogen exposure. To decide whether each TCR beta V gene segment behaved as functional or pseudogenic, an earlier analysis of some 600 of the donors relied on high-throughput TCR beta sequencing. Using immunosequencing, the study profiled T cell repertoires from around 670 subjects and related those repertoires to cytomegalovirus serostatus. On average, around 200,000 unique TCR beta nucleotide sequences were sequenced per donor among about 400 genotyped donors of the cohort, with roughly 20% of those sequences being non-productive. To study patterns of TCR occurrence, a later analysis re-analyzed previously published TCR beta repertoires from 700 or so donors and added high-resolution HLA genotyping. Donor age, sex, ethnicity and CMV serostatus were compiled alongside the repertoire data. Both class I and class II loci were covered by HLA typing, at four-digit resolution. In addition to the first cohort of around 670 subjects, a separate validation cohort of 120 different subjects was used. About five DR-DQ haplotypes were treated as single units for association and clustering because of strong linkage in the cohort. Every discovery cohort repertoire had been produced on one sequencing platform. Rather than using new phenotypic data, the later analysis identified candidate immune exposures from TCR beta sequences and from how often those sequences occurred across donors. Typing coverage varied by locus: roughly 620-640 donors for A, B, C, DRB1 and DQB1; around 560 for DQA1; over 600 for DPA1; around 450 for DPB1. Genome-wide SNP genotypes for about 55% of the roughly 670 donors were used in a later genetic analysis, which treated that subset as a discovery cohort. Of the approximately 400 genotyped donors, roughly 76% were placed in the genetic ancestry cluster associated with self-reported Caucasian donors. What the study reported, not specific to this receptor: A later analysis associated around 16,000 TCR beta sequences with specific HLA alleles at a false discovery rate of 0.05. Most TCR sequences were seen in very few donors, while some public TCRs were found in many individuals. A further reported finding was that TCR beta sequences accurately predicted the HLA-A and HLA-B alleles for most subjects in the first cohort. This cohort had only TCR beta chains sequenced, and the lack of alpha or paired-chain data limited which features could be detected. Linkage disequilibrium might explain the correlated functional status among segregating V segments, but an unknown experimental factor could not be excluded. According to a later genetic analysis, donors in an Asian-associated ancestry cluster had fewer N-insertions in productive TCRs than the approximately 630-donor mean. In an earlier analysis of approximately 600 of the donors, most TCR beta V segments were observed in productive rearrangements about 87% or about 30% of the time, broadly matching IMGT annotations. According to a later analysis, TCR association rates differed among HLA loci, with DRB1 alleles showing the most associated TCRs and HLA-C alleles showing the fewest. The presence/absence analyses assumed that sequencing depth was roughly uniform across donors, and that assumption may not be true. A later analysis found that most CMV-associated TCR beta chains appeared HLA-restricted, with HLA associations seemingly driven largely by CMV exposure. When HLA alleles, especially DR and DQ, strongly co-occurred, TCR associations were difficult to assign to individual alleles. A group of highly shared sequence variants was considered likely to be a technical artifact of the sequencing pipeline. The classifier was reported to diagnose cytomegalovirus status with high specificity and sensitivity in both the original cohort and the validation cohort. In a later analysis, HLA-associated TCR beta chains showed more clonal expansion and lower generation probabilities than non-associated chains that were equally common. Several of the top co-occurrence clusters appeared to be linked to parvovirus B19, influenza, CMV and Epstein-Barr virus, according to a later analysis. For the cohort, immune exposure information was limited to CMV serostatus. In vitro tests confirmed that a few of the cytomegalovirus-associated TCR beta chains recognize cytomegalovirus antigens. Approximately 16 rarely observed V segments, including chromosome 9 orphons, were excluded from the earlier analysis of about 500 of the donors because counts were too low. Because HLA typing was missing for some donors at each locus, association tests included only the typed subset. A later genetic analysis associated a missense DCLRE1C variant with V-gene and J-gene trimming of TCR beta chains, and an independent cohort replicated the association. In the study, some 160 TCR beta chains were listed as associated with cytomegalovirus. It was suggested by the authors that the approach could potentially be generalized to other disease states and immunological phenotypes.

Note on this clone: Its antigen target is currently unknown. No qualities accompany the bases; no much larger clone lies one base away.

Libraries were built with the immunoSEQ multiplex PCR assay. For the multiplex PCR, a mixture combining 60 forward primers for TCR Vbeta segments and 13 reverse primers for TCR Jbeta segments was used. The CDR3 region of rearranged TCR beta genes was amplified from genomic DNA with a multiplex PCR assay. Amplified TCR beta libraries were sequenced as 87-base-pair reads on the Illumina HiSeq System. In the paper's pipeline: In a later analysis, 70 million to 95 million unique TCR beta chains were counted across the approximately 620 repertoires, and approximately 11 million of these chains were shared by at least two donors. Raw reads were error-corrected and collapsed into unique sequences by a nearest-neighbor algorithm in which closely related sequences were merged to remove PCR and sequencing errors. Alignment of CDR3 sequences to IMGT reference sequences was used to assign V, D and J gene segments. For a sequence to be retained, a match of at least six nucleotides was required to both a V gene segment and a J gene segment. Rearrangements were called productive when the CDR3 lacked stop codons and stayed in frame with V and J; all others were non-productive. CDR3 was defined by IMGT convention, running from the second conserved V-encoded cysteine to the conserved J-encoded phenylalanine. Sequences without an unambiguous match to a single V gene segment were excluded from the earlier analysis of several hundred of the donors. In an earlier analysis of several hundred of the donors, V segments were called functional above 56.7% productive rearrangements and were called segregating when the between-donor standard deviation exceeded 5%. A statistical classification framework was built for diagnosing cytomegalovirus status from the catalog of TCR beta chain sequences. V and J gene assignment, in a later analysis, came from comparing TCR nucleotide sequences with IMGT/GENE-DB human TR gene sequences. A later analysis assigned CDR3 sequences and most-parsimonious VDJ recombination scenarios with the TCRdist pipeline. In a later analysis, each TCR beta chain was defined by its CDR3 amino acid sequence together with its V-gene family, and reads lacking a unique V-gene family were excluded. In a later analysis, around 600 highly shared, low-generation-probability nucleotide sequences were removed to address suspected cross-contamination and a sequencing artifact. In a later analysis, a clonal expansion index for each public chain was calculated from normalized within-repertoire ranks of inferred template counts. A later analysis computed generation probabilities with a VDJ recombination model fitted to out-of-frame rearrangements, and checked the results against IGoR. A later analysis scored TCR-TCR, TCR-HLA and TCR-CMV co-occurrence with hypergeometric tests, applying a repertoire-size bias correction to TCR pairs. To estimate false discovery rates, a later analysis permuted the HLA or CMV assignments 20 times. In a later analysis, co-occurring TCRs were grouped using DBSCAN, with TCRdist sequence similarity added in when clustering inside HLA-allele-positive subsets. Co-occurrence clustering excluded repertoires with fewer than 30,000 or more than 120,000 public chains, plus five with anomalous nucleotide sharing. Not all clones reach the TCRdb copy of this immuneACCESS table, which keeps in-frame sequences only. Checked studies attribute under half of the gap to unresolved V genes and leave the rest unexplained. Clonal size and the V and J genes are those of that table, whereas D and trimming came from the DNA. In all, the sample holds about 200,000 clones, and roughly 12% of those were seen once. The top ten clonotypes cover approximately 8.3% of the sample.

The cohort consisted of hundreds of healthy bone marrow donors. Cohort members were all nominally healthy when sampled, although unrecorded immune exposures were likely present. The donor tested CMV seropositive and was one of the 289 seropositive cohort members. A peripheral blood sample was collected from each donor, and TCR beta sequencing was performed on peripheral blood mononuclear cells. The Qiagen DNeasy Blood Extraction Kit was used to extract genomic DNA from the blood cell samples. The sequenced sample was PBMCs. The TCR sequence derives from a man aged 45-65 years in good health and CMV-seropositive.

This receptor carries the CDR3 CASSLDLSNTIYF. The DNA is as follows: TGCGCCAGCAGCCTGGACCTTAGTAACACCATATATTTT. The chain is assembled from TRBV5-1 and TRBJ1-3; the D gene lacks a confident call. The CDR3 goes from the cysteine to the phenylalanine over 13 residues. Of all the DNA, just the CDR3 is kept, 39 bases in frame from base 1. Cut back by 4 bases and 7 bases, the V and J ends lie 12 bases apart. The CDR1 and CDR2 encoded by the germline V gene are SGHRS and YFSETQ.